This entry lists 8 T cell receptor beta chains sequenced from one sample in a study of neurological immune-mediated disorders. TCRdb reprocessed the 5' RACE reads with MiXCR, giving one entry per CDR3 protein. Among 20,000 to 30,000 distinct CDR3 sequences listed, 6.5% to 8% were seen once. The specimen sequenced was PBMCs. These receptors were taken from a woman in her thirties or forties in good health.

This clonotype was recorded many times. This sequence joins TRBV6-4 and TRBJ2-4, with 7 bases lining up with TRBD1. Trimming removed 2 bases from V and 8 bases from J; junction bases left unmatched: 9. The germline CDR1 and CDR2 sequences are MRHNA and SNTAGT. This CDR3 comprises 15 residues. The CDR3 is CASSDPTGKGDIQYF. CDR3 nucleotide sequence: TGTGCCAGCAGTGACCCGACAGGGAAGGGTGACATTCAGTACTTC.

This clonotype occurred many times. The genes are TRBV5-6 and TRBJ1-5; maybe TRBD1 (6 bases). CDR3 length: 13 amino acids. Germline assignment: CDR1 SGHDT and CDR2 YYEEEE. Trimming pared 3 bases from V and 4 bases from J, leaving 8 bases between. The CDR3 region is CASSSTGNQPQHF. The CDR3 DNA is TGTGCCAGCAGCTCGACAGGAAATCAGCCCCAGCATTTT. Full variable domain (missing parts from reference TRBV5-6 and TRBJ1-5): DAGVTQSPTHLIKTRGQQVTLRCSPKSGHDTVSWYQQALGQGPQFIFQYYEEEERQRGNFPDRFSGHQFPNYSSELNVNALLLGDSALYLCASSSTGNQPQHFGDGTRLSIL.

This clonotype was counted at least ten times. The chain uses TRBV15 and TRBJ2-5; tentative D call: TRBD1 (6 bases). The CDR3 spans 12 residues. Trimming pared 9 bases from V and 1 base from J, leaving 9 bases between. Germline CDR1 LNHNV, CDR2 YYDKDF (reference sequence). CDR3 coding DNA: TGTGCCACTTCACAGGGCCAAGAGACCCAGTACTTC. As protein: CATSQGQETQYF.

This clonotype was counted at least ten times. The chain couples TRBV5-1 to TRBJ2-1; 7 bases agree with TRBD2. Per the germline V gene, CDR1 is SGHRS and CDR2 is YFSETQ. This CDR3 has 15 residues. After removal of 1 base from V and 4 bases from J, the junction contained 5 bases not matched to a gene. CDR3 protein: CASSLLGGGYNEQFF. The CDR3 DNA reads TGCGCCAGCAGCTTGTTGGGGGGGGGATACAATGAGCAGTTCTTC.

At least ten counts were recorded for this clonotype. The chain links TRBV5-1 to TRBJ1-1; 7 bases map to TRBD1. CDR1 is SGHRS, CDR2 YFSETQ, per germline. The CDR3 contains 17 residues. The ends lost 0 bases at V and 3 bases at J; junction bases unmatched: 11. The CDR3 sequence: CASSLGLRGQGDTEAFF. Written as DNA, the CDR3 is TGCGCCAGCAGCTTGGGTTTGAGGGGGCAAGGGGACACTGAAGCTTTCTTT.

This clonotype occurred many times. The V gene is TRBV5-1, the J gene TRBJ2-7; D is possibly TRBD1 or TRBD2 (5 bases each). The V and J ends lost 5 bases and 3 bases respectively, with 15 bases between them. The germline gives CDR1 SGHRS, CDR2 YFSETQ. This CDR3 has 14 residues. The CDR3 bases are TGCGCCAGCAGGGACCGGGACGGCGTCTACGAGCAGTACTTC. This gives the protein CASRDRDGVYEQYF.

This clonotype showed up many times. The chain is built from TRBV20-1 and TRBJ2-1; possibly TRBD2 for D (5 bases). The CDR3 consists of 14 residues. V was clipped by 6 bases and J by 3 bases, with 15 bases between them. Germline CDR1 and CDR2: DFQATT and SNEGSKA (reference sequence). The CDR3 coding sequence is TGCAGTGCACGCCCAGCGGAGAACTACAATGAGCAGTTCTTC. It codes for CSARPAENYNEQFF.

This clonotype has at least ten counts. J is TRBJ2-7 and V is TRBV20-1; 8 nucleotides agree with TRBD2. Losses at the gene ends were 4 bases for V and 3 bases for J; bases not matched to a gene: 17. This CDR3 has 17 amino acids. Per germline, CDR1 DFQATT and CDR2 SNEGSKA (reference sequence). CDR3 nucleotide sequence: TGCAGTGCTATAGCGGGGCATAGCGGGAACCTCTACTACGAGCAGTACTTC. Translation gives CSAIAGHSGNLYYEQYF.